The 17 T cell receptor beta chains below all came from one sample that was sequenced in a study of cytomegalovirus exposure and HLA in healthy donors. PCR primers comprised 60 Vbeta and 13 Jbeta primers. TCRdb keeps only in-frame clones here, not all; method: immunoSEQ multiplex PCR. The sample includes around 130,000 clones, over 70% seen only once; the top ten take approximately 1.5%. What was sequenced was PBMCs. The receptors derive from a woman in her late teens or twenties in good health and CMV-seronegative.

The V call is TRBV7-9, the J call TRBJ1-2; TRBD1 aligns across 7 bases. In germline, CDR1 is SEHNR, CDR2 FQNEAQ (reference sequence). This CDR3 is built from 13 residues. J lost 6 bases, V lost 3 bases, and 4 bases had no gene match. The CDR3 protein is CASSFSQGDGYTF. In DNA form, the CDR3 reads TGTGCCAGCAGCTTTTCCCAGGGGGATGGCTACACCTTC.

The V call is TRBV15, the J call TRBJ2-2; 7 nucleotides agree with TRBD2. Germline V gene lookup returns CDR1 LNHNV and CDR2 YYDKDF (reference sequence). The CDR3 extends over 17 amino acids. V lost 1 base and J lost 4; bases outside the gene matches: 9. The CDR3 is CATSRGPGGSVTGELFF. CDR3 DNA: TGTGCCACCAGCAGAGGCCCGGGCGGGAGTGTCACCGGGGAGCTGTTTTTT.

A few counts support this clone. The chain couples TRBV6-1 to TRBJ1-5; a possible D gene is TRBD1 (5 bases). From germline, CDR1 is MNHNS and CDR2 SASEGT. The CDR3 runs 15 residues. The ends were cut back, 1 base at V and 6 bases at J, with 13 bases in the middle. The CDR3 region is CASSEVGGAGQPQHF. The DNA of the CDR3 is TGTGCCAGCAGTGAAGTGGGAGGGGCTGGTCAGCCCCAGCATTTT.

This clone was detected once. The J gene is TRBJ2-2, the V gene TRBV6-1, with a possible D match to TRBD2 (7 bases). CDR3 length: 16 amino acids. Per the germline V gene, CDR1 is MNHNS and CDR2 is SASEGT. Trimming cost V 3 bases and J 0 bases, with 11 bases left between them. The CDR3 coding sequence is TGTGCCAGCAGTGACCCGGGGGGCTCGAACACCGGGGAGCTGTTTTTT. Amino acid sequence: CASSDPGGSNTGELFF.

This clone turned up a few times. The chain links TRBV30 to TRBJ2-5; 9 bases line up with TRBD2. V lost 2 bases to trimming and J lost 3 bases; unmatched junction nucleotides: 4. CDR3 length equals 14 residues. Germline lookup yields CDR1 GTSNPN and CDR2 SVGIG (reference sequence). The DNA of the CDR3 is TGTGCCTGGAGTAATGTAGCGGGAGAAGAGACCCAGTACTTC. Translating it yields CAWSNVAGEETQYF. Filled out from reference TRBV30 and TRBJ2-5, the complete variable domain reads SQTIHQWPATLVQPVGSPLSLECTVEGTSNPNLYWYRQAAGRGLQLLFYSVGIGQISSEVPQNLSASRPQDRQFILSSKKLLLSDSGFYLCAWSNVAGEETQYFGPGTRLLVL.

This clone was detected once. V and J are TRBV5-1 and TRBJ2-3; D might be TRBD1 (5 bases). Germline loops: CDR1 SGHRS, CDR2 YFSETQ. CDR3 length: 13 residues. The V and J ends lost 5 bases and 2 bases respectively, with 9 bases between them. The CDR3: CASSPGFTDTQYF. CDR3 bases: TGCGCCAGCAGTCCAGGGTTCACAGATACGCAGTATTTT.

This clone came up once. The V call is TRBV5-1, the J call TRBJ1-1; D remains unclear. Trimming took 5 bases from V and 0 from J, leaving 17 bases between them. The CDR3 extends over 16 amino acids. CDR1 is SGHRS, CDR2 YFSETQ, per germline. The CDR3 here is CASSPSQAGLNTEAFF. The CDR3 coding sequence is TGCGCCAGCAGTCCCTCCCAGGCGGGCCTGAACACTGAAGCTTTCTTT.

The chain carries TRBV6-5 and TRBJ2-3, with TRBD2 matching 10 bases. The CDR3 has 16 amino acids. Germline-derived CDR1 and CDR2 are MNHEY and SVGAGI. The trim removed 2 bases at V and 5 bases at J, leaving 7 bases unmatched. The CDR3 DNA follows: TGTGCCAGCAGTTACCCTTCTAGCGGGGGAATAGATACGCAGTATTTT. Translated, it gives CASSYPSSGGIDTQYF.

The CDR3 is CASSEWQGASNGYTF. The CDR3, as DNA: TGTGCCAGCAGTGAATGGCAGGGGGCGAGTAATGGCTACACCTTC. The chain is built from TRBV6-1 and TRBJ1-2; TRBD1 aligns across 8 bases. Per germline, CDR1 MNHNS and CDR2 SASEGT. The CDR3 sequence is 15 residues long. Trimming took 2 bases from V and 6 from J; bases not matched to a gene: 8.

The gene calls are TRBV5-1 and TRBJ1-4; D is perhaps TRBD1 (5 bases). This CDR3 is 13 amino acids long. The germline V gene has CDR1 SGHRS and CDR2 YFSETQ. The germline V and J ends were trimmed by 3 bases and 3 bases, with 6 bases remaining between them. DNA of the CDR3: TGCGCCAGCAGCTCGGGGGCTAATGAAAAACTGTTTTTT. Amino acids: CASSSGANEKLFF.

The chain carries TRBV4-1 and TRBJ2-2, with a possible D match to TRBD2 (5 bases). The CDR3 spans 15 residues. The V gene's germline CDR1 is MGHRA and CDR2 YSYEKL. With 2 bases removed from V and 4 bases from J, the gap between germline ends came to 11 bases. In DNA form, the CDR3 reads TGCGCCAGCAGCCAACAACTAGTTACCACCGGGGAGCTGTTTTTT. Amino acids: CASSQQLVTTGELFF.

The J gene is TRBJ2-7, the V gene TRBV29-1; 7 bases fit TRBD2. CDR1 is SQVTM, CDR2 ANQGSEA, per germline. The junction had 4 bases not matched to a gene; V was cut back by 4 bases and J by 1 base. The CDR3 is made up of 13 amino acids. The CDR3 loop is CSVGGGISYEQYF. The CDR3 DNA is TGCAGCGTTGGCGGGGGTATTTCCTACGAGCAGTACTTC.

The chain joins TRBV4-1 to TRBJ2-2; 9 bases line up with TRBD2. In germline, CDR1 is MGHRA, CDR2 YSYEKL. V lost 4 bases and J lost 2; bases outside the gene matches: 5. This CDR3 is built from 16 residues. CDR3 residues: CASSLGTSQNTGELFF. CDR3 coding DNA: TGCGCCAGCAGCCTCGGGACTAGCCAAAACACCGGGGAGCTGTTTTTT.

The rearrangement links TRBV29-1 to TRBJ1-2; 8 nucleotides align to TRBD1. From germline, CDR1 is SQVTM and CDR2 ANQGSEA. Unmatched junction bases numbered 6, after V lost 3 bases and J lost 6 bases. This CDR3 comprises 13 residues. The CDR3 here is CSVDRGHRDGYTF. The CDR3 nucleotides read TGCAGCGTTGACAGGGGGCATAGAGATGGCTACACCTTC. The full variable domain, rest sourced from reference TRBV29-1 and TRBJ1-2, is SAVISQKPSRDICQRGTSLTIQCQVDSQVTMMFWYRQQPGQSLTLIATANQGSEATYESGFVIDKFPISRPNLTFSTLTVSNMSPEDSSIYLCSVDRGHRDGYTFGSGTRLTVV.

Only one count was recorded for this clone. This rearrangement joins TRBV7-9 to TRBJ2-5; D possibly corresponds to TRBD2 (5 bases). The germline V gene encodes CDR1 SEHNR and CDR2 FQNEAQ (reference sequence). The V end was cut by 5 bases, the J end by 5 bases, with 12 bases between. The CDR3 length is 13 residues. The CDR3 is CASSPFGGETQYF. CDR3 nucleotides: TGTGCCAGCAGCCCTTTTGGCGGGGAGACCCAGTACTTC. The full variable domain, in which reference TRBV7-9 and TRBJ2-5 provide the parts outside the CDR3, is DTGVSQNPRHKITKRGQNVTFRCDPISEHNRLYWYRQTLGQGPEFLTYFQNEAQLEKSRLLSDRFSAERPKGSFSTLEIQRTEQGDSAMYLCASSPFGGETQYFGPGTRLLVL.

The chain combines TRBV5-6 with TRBJ1-5; possible D gene TRBD1, 6 bases. Germline values: CDR1 SGHDT, CDR2 YYEEEE. This CDR3 region has 19 residues. Trimming stripped 1 base from V and 0 bases from J, with 20 bases between. Here the CDR3 reads CASSLLGAGAVYSNQPQHF. DNA of the CDR3: TGTGCCAGCAGCTTGCTGGGTGCAGGGGCGGTTTATAGCAATCAGCCCCAGCATTTT.

The chain uses TRBV7-9 and TRBJ2-1; 10 bases agree with TRBD2. Trimming removed 5 bases from V and 7 bases from J; junction bases left unmatched: 17. The CDR3 length is 18 residues. The germline V gene has CDR1 SEHNR and CDR2 FQNEAQ (reference sequence). The CDR3 DNA sequence: TGTGCCAGCAGCGCAGAAGGGGAAGCGGGAGGGCCAGGGAATGAGCAGTTCTTC. It specifies CASSAEGEAGGPGNEQFF.